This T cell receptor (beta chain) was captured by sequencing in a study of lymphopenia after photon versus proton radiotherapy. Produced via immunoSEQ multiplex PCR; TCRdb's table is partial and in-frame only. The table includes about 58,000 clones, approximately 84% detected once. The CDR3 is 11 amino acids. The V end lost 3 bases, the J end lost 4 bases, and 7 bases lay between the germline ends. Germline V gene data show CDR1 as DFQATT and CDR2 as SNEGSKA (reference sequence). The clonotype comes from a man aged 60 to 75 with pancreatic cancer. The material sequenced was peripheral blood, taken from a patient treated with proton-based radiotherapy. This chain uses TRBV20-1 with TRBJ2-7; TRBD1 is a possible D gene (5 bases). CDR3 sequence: CSASAGYEQYF. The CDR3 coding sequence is TGCAGTGCTAGTGCAGGGTACGAGCAGTACTTC.